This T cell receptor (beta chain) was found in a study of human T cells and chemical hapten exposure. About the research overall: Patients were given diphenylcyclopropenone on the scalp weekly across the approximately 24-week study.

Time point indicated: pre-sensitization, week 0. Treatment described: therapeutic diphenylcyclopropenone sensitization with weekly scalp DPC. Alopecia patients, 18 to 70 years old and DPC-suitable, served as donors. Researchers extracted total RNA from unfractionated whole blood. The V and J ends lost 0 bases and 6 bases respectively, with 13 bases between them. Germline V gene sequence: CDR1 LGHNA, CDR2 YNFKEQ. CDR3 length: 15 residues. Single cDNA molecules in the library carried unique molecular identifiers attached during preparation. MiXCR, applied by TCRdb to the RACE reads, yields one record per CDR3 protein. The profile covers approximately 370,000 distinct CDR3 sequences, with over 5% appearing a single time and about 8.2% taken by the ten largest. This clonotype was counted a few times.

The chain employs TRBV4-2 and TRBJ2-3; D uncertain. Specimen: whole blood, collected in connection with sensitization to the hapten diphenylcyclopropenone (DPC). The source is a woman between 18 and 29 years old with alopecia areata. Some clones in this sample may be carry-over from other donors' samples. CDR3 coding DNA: TGTGCCAGCAGCCAAGATTACAGCATCGGGGATACGCAGTATTTT. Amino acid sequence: CASSQDYSIGDTQYF.